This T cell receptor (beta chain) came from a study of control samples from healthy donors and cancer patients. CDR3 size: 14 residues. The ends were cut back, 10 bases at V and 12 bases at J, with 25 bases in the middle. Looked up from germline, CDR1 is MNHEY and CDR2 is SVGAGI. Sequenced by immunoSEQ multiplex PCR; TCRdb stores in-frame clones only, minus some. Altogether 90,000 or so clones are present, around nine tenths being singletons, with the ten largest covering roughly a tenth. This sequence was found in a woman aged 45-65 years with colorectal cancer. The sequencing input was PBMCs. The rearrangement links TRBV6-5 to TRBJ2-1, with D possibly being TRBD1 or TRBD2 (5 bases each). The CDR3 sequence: CATAPGPPSSGQFF. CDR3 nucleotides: TGTGCCACTGCGCCGGGACCGCCGAGTTCGGGGCAGTTCTTC.